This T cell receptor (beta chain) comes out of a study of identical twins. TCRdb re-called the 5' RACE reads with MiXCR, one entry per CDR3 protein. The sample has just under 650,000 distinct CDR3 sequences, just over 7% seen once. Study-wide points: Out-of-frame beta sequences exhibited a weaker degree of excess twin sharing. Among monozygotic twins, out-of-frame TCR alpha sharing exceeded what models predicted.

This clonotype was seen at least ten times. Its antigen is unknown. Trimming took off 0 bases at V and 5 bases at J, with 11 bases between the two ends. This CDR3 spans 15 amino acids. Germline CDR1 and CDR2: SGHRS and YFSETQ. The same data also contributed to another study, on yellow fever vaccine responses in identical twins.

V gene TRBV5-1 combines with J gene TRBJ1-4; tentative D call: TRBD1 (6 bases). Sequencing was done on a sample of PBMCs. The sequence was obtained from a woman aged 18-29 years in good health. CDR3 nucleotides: TGCGCCAGCAGCTTGGGTGCGGGACACAATGAAAAACTGTTTTTT. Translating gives CASSLGAGHNEKLFF.